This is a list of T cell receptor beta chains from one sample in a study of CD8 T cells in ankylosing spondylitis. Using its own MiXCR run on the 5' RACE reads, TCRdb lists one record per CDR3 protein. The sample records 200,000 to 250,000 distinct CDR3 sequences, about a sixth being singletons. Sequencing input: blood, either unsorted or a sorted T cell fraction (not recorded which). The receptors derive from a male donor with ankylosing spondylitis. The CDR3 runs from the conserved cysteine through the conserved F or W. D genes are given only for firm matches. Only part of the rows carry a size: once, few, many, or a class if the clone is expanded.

TGTGCCAGCAGCCCCGGGACAGGGCACGAGCAGTACTTC	CASSPGTGHEQYF	TRBJ2-7	13	TRBD1	.	TRBV6-1
TGTGCCAGCACCTACGGGGGGGGTTACACTGAAGCTTTCTTT	CASTYGGGYTEAFF	TRBJ1-1	14	.	few	TRBV6-1
TGTGCCAGCAGCCAAGATCCTAGTTTACCCTACGAGCAGTACTTC	CASSQDPSLPYEQYF	TRBJ2-7	15	.	few	TRBV4-2
TGTGCCACCAGCAGAGATCTGGGTCAACACCCCCAAGAGACCCAGTACTTC	CATSRDLGQHPQETQYF	TRBJ2-5	17	.	.	TRBV15
TGCAGCGTTCCTGATGAGTGGGAAAGGGAAGCTTTCTTT	CSVPDEWEREAFF	TRBJ1-1	13	.	.	TRBV29-1
TGTGCCAGCAGCTTAAGGACAGGGGACGAGCAGTACTTC	CASSLRTGDEQYF	TRBJ2-7	13	TRBD1	.	TRBV7-6
TGTGCCAGCTCACCACCGCCGGCAGGGGGAGGGGACACTGAAGCTTTCTTT	CASSPPPAGGGDTEAFF	TRBJ1-1	17	TRBD1	.	TRBV18
TGTGCCAGCAGCTTCGGATCCGGGACAGGGGGGAATGAGCAGTTCTTC	CASSFGSGTGGNEQFF	TRBJ2-1	16	TRBD1	few	TRBV7-6
TGTGCCAGCAGCCTGGGACTAGCGAATCATATTGCCCACAATGAGCAGTTCTTC	CASSLGLANHIAHNEQFF	TRBJ2-1	18	TRBD2	.	TRBV12-3/TRBV12-4
TGCGCCAGCAGCCCCCTGGAGGGGGGGCCTTACAATGAGCAGTTCTTC	CASSPLEGGPYNEQFF	TRBJ2-1	16	.	.	TRBV5-1
TGTGCCAGTAGTCCCTCCGACCCATGGGGGGCAGGAACTGAAGCTTTCTTT	CASSPSDPWGAGTEAFF	TRBJ1-1	17	.	few	TRBV19
TGTGCCAGCAGTTTAGCGGGGCAGGGGGCCGACGAGCAGTACTTC	CASSLAGQGADEQYF	TRBJ2-7	15	TRBD1	.	TRBV27
TGCGCCAGCAGCCAAGGGGGGGCAGGGCAAAACTATGGCTACACCTTC	CASSQGGAGQNYGYTF	TRBJ1-2	16	.	.	TRBV4-1
TGTGCCAGCAGTTTGGCAGGACTAGCGGGGGGGGAGACCCAGTACTTC	CASSLAGLAGGETQYF	TRBJ2-5	16	TRBD2	.	TRBV12-3/TRBV12-4
TGCAGTGCCAGCGTTGCGGACTCCTACGAGCAGTACTTC	CSASVADSYEQYF	TRBJ2-7	13	.	.	TRBV20-1